This T cell receptor (beta chain) was sequenced during a study of response to subunit inactivated influenza vaccine. Per the germline V gene, CDR1 is SQVTM and CDR2 is ANQGSEA. This CDR3 region has 14 residues. Trimming removed 7 bases at V and 2 bases at J, with 17 bases between. Study-level results: The study's authors posited that every seasonal influenza vaccination enlists few new T cells.

TCRdb reprocessed the RT-PCR reads via MiXCR and lists one record per CDR3 protein. In the table there are 500,000 to 750,000 distinct CDR3 sequences, around 15% of which are singletons. A remark on this clonotype: Its antigen remains unidentified.

This sequence originates from a middle-aged man who received an inactivated influenza vaccine. The sample was PBMCs from blood, taken approximately 13 days after vaccination. The rearrangement links TRBV29-1 to TRBJ1-2; the D is unclear. The CDR3 DNA reads TGCAGCGGGGCAGACCCCCTCACGAACTATGGCTACACCTTC. The encoded protein is CSGADPLTNYGYTF. The complete variable domain, with remaining parts taken from reference TRBV29-1 and TRBJ1-2, reads SAVISQKPSRDICQRGTSLTIQCQVDSQVTMMFWYRQQPGQSLTLIATANQGSEATYESGFVIDKFPISRPNLTFSTLTVSNMSPEDSSIYLCSGADPLTNYGYTFGSGTRLTVV.